This entry lists 9 T cell receptor beta chains sequenced from one sample in a study of a mutant IDH1 vaccine in newly diagnosed glioma. This sample's time point: week 5, during vaccination. Doses of 300 ug of mutant IDH1 20-mer peptide were given with topical imiquimod. Their antigens remain unidentified. Only in-frame clones appear in the TCRdb table, and some are missing; sequencing was by immunoSEQ multiplex PCR. The sample includes roughly 54,000 clones, approximately 81% of them seen just once. This specimen was PBMCs, taken from a glioma patient whose treatment included an IDH1 peptide vaccine. The origin of the receptors is a man under 40 with glioma.

V usage is TRBV7-2 and J usage is TRBJ1-1; D uncertain. The length of the CDR3 is 14 residues. Germline CDR1 and CDR2: SGHTA and FQGNSA. V was clipped by 0 bases and J by 2 bases, with 7 bases between them. This CDR3 reads CASSLAISNTEAFF. CDR3 coding DNA: TGTGCCAGCAGCTTAGCGATTAGTAACACTGAAGCTTTCTTT. Variable domain in full (rest from reference TRBV7-2 and TRBJ1-1): GAGVSQSPSNKVTEKGKDVELRCDPISGHTALYWYRQSLGQGLEFLIYFQGNSAPDKSGLPSDRFSAERTGGSVSTLTIQRTQQEDSAVYLCASSLAISNTEAFFGQGTRLTVV.

The chain couples TRBV7-8 to TRBJ2-5; 7 bases map to TRBD1. The closer fit of TRBJ2-7 to the DNA end suggests the J call may be wrong. The CDR3 contains 15 residues. Germline loops: CDR1 SGHVS, CDR2 FQNEAQ. This CDR3 reads CASSPRDSQTYEQYF. Written as DNA, the CDR3 is TGTGCCAGCAGCCCCCGGGACAGTCAAACCTACGAGCAGTACTTC.

The chain has TRBV4-2 and TRBJ2-3, with TRBD2 matching 12 bases. Germline V gene data show CDR1 as LGHNA and CDR2 as YNFKEQ. The CDR3 runs to 16 residues. Trimming removed 1 base from V and 4 bases from J; junction bases left unmatched: 3. In DNA, the CDR3 is TGTGCCAGCAGCCAAGCTAGCGGGGGGGGCGCAGATACGCAGTATTTT. Translated: CASSQASGGGADTQYF.

This clone was seen just once. This chain uses TRBV10-3 with TRBJ2-1; TRBD1 aligns across 7 bases. This CDR3 region has 14 residues. Germline V gene lookup returns CDR1 ENHRY and CDR2 SYGVKD. Trimming at V came to 0 bases and at J to 9 bases, leaving 5 bases not matched to a gene. CDR3 DNA sequence: TGTGCCATCAGTGAGTCGACAGGGAAGGGTGAGCAGTTCTTC. Its protein is CAISESTGKGEQFF.

The chain joins TRBV28 to TRBJ1-1; D ambiguous. Trimming stripped 2 bases from V and 2 bases from J, with 6 bases between. The CDR3 is 13 residues long. Per the germline V gene, CDR1 is MDHEN and CDR2 is SYDVKM. The CDR3 reads CASSLGDNTEAFF. CDR3 coding DNA: TGTGCCAGCAGTTTAGGAGACAACACTGAAGCTTTCTTT.

The table lists this clone with a count of one. V is TRBV7-9 and J is TRBJ2-5; TRBD2 matches at 7 bases. Gene TRBJ2-7 matches the end of the DNA better, so the J call may be wrong. CDR3 length equals 15 residues. Germline CDR1 reads SEHNR; CDR2 reads FQNEAQ (reference sequence). The CDR3 protein is CASSLQLAASYEQYF. CDR3 in DNA: TGTGCCAGCAGCTTACAGCTAGCGGCTTCCTACGAGCAGTACTTC.

Concerning this clone: One junction end disagrees with the germline gene, perhaps due to a read error. The chain recombines TRBV15 with TRBJ1-2; weak D call: TRBD1 (5 bases). Germline values: CDR1 LNHNV, CDR2 YYDKDF (reference sequence). CDR3 length: 12 residues. CDR3 nucleotides: TGTGCCACCAGCAGAGAAGGACACACACCCATCTTC. Encoded protein: CATSREGHTPIF. Full variable domain (rest looked up from reference TRBV15 and TRBJ1-2): DAMVIQNPRYQVTQFGKPVTLSCSQTLNHNVMYWYQQKSSQAPKLLFHYYDKDFNNEADTPDNFQSRRPNTSFCFLDIRSPGLGDTAMYLCATSREGHTPIFGSGTRLTVV.

This clone appeared a few times. This sequence joins TRBV7-9 and TRBJ1-1; tentatively, D is TRBD1 (6 bases). The CDR3 runs to 14 residues. Trimming shortened V by 3 bases and J by 1 base, and 9 bases separated the two germline ends. The germline CDR1 and CDR2 sequences are SEHNR and FQNEAQ (reference sequence). CDR3 residues: CASSLTGPNTEAFF. CDR3 sequence (DNA): TGTGCCAGCAGCTTGACAGGACCGAACACTGAAGCTTTCTTT.

This chain links TRBV6-6 with TRBJ2-3; 8 bases line up with TRBD2. From germline, CDR1 is MNHNY and CDR2 SVGAGI (reference sequence). V was pared by 6 bases and J by 4 bases, with 6 bases of the junction left unmatched. The CDR3 runs to 14 residues. The CDR3 sequence is CASRRGEDADTQYF. The CDR3 nucleotides are TGTGCCAGCAGGCGGGGGGAGGACGCAGATACGCAGTATTTT.